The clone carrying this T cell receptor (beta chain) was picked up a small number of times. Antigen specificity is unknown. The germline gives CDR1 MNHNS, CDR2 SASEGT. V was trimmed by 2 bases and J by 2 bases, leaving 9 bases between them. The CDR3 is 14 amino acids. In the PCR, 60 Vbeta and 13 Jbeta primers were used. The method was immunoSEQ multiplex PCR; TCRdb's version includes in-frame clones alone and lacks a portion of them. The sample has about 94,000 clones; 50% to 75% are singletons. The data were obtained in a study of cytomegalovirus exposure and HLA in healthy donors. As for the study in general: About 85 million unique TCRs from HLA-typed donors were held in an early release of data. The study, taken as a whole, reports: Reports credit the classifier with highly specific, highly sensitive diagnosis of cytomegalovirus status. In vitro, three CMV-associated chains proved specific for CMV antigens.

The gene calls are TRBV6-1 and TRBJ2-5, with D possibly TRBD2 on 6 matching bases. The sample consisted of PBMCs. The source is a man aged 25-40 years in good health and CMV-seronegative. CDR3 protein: CASSEIADQETQYF. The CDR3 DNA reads TGTGCCAGCAGTGAAATAGCGGATCAAGAGACCCAGTACTTC.